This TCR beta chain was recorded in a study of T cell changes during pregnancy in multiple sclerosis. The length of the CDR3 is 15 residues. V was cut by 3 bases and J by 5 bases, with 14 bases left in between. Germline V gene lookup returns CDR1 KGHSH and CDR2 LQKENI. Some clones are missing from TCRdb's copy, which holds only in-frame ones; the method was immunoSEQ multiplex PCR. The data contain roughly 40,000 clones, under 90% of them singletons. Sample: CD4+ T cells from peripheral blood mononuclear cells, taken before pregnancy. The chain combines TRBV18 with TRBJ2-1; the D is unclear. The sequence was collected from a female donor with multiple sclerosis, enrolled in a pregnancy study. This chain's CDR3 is CASSPTGPSNNEQFF. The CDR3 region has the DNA TGTGCCAGCTCACCCACGGGTCCGTCTAACAATGAGCAGTTCTTC.